This T cell receptor (beta chain) is from a study of blood T cells in healthy people across ages. The second PCR ran about 6 to 12 cycles with a sample-barcoded 5' primer and J-beta primers. TCRdb re-derived calls from the 5' RACE reads in MiXCR, one entry per CDR3 protein. The sample contains roughly 1 million distinct CDR3 sequences, approximately 26% of which appear only once. This clonotype has only a few counts. This same sample was also part of a study on T cells of mothers and their children. That work states: No persistent microchimeric T cell clones were detected at around 97 clones per million clonotypes sensitivity.

This TCR came from a girl between 2 and 10 years old in good health. Sequencing was performed on blood.

The DNA for the CDR3 is TGCGCCAGCAGCCGCCTAACTGGGTCAGGCGCTGACAATGAGCAGTTCTTC. Its translation is CASSRLTGSGADNEQFF. The V call is TRBV4-3, the J call TRBJ2-1, with D uncertain. Trimming took off 4 bases at V and 5 bases at J, with 21 bases between the two ends. The germline CDR1 and CDR2 sequences are LGHNA and YSLEER. This CDR3 is built from 17 residues.